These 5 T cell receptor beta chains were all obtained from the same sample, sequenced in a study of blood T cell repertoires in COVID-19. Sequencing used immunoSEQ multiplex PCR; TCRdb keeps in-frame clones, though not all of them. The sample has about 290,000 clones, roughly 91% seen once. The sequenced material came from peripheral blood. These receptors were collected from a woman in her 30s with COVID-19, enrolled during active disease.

The CDR3 here is CASSLRGSPYF. The DNA for the CDR3 is TGTGCCAGCAGCTTGCGAGGGTCCCCGTATTTT. The chain uses TRBV7-9 and TRBJ2-3, with D possibly TRBD2 on 5 matching bases. V was shortened by 3 bases and J by 14 bases, with 12 bases between the two germline ends. The V gene's germline CDR1 is SEHNR and CDR2 FQNEAQ (reference sequence). This CDR3 comprises 11 residues.

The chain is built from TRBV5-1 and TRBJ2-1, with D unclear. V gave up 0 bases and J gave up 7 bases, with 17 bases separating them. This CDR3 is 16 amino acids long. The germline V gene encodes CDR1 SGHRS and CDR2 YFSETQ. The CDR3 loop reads CASSLVPGDSYNEQFF. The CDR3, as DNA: TGCGCCAGCAGCTTGGTTCCCGGCGATAGCTATAATGAGCAGTTCTTC.

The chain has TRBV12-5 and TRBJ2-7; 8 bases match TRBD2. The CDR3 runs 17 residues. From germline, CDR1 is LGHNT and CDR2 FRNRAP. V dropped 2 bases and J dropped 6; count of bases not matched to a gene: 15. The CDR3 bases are TGTGCTAGTGGTTTGCCGCCTATACCACGGGGGGGTCGCGAGCAGTACTTC. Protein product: CASGLPPIPRGGREQYF.

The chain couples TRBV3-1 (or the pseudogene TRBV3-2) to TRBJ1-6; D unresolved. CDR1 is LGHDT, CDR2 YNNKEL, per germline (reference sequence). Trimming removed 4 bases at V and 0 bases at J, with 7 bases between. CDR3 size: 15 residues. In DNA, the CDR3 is TGTGCCAGCAGCCGCGAGGGCTCCTATAATTCACCCCTCCACTTT. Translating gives CASSREGSYNSPLHF.

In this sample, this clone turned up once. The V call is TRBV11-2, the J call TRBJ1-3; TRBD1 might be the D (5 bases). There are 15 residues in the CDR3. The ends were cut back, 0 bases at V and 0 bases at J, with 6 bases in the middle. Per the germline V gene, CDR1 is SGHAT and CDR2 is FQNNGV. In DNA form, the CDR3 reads TGTGCCAGCAGCTTAGAGGGGCGCTCTGGAAACACCATATATTTT. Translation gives CASSLEGRSGNTIYF.